Listed below are T cell receptor beta chains from one sample, sequenced in a study of PD-L1 blockade in urothelial cancer. Profiled with immunoSEQ multiplex PCR; TCRdb holds only in-frame clones, not every one. The sample includes around 120,000 clones, 80% to 90% of them seen just once. The input for sequencing was PBMCs, taken around atezolizumab (anti-PD-L1) treatment. These receptors were collected from a man in his fifties or sixties with urothelial cancer. CDR3s include the opening cysteine and the closing phenylalanine or tryptophan. A D gene is named only where the DNA matches it firmly. Clone size is stated in some rows and not others, as once, few, many or a class when expanded.

D gene: TRBD1; clone size: NA; V gene: TRBV5-5; J gene: TRBJ1-1; CDR3 length: 15; CDR3 protein: CASSSAGTGNTEAFF; CDR3 DNA: TGTGCCAGCAGCTCCGCCGGGACAGGGAACACTGAAGCTTTCTTT
D gene: TRBD1; clone size: NA; V gene: TRBV14; J gene: TRBJ2-2; CDR3 length: 14; CDR3 protein: CASSRDRGPGELFF; CDR3 DNA: TGTGCCAGCAGTCGGGACAGGGGACCCGGGGAGCTGTTTTTT
D gene: TRBD2; clone size: NA; V gene: TRBV6-5; J gene: TRBJ2-5; CDR3 length: 13; CDR3 protein: CASKTSGWETQYF; CDR3 DNA: TGTGCCAGCAAGACTAGCGGATGGGAGACCCAGTACTTC
D gene: NA; clone size: NA; V gene: TRBV4-2; J gene: TRBJ1-5; CDR3 length: 14; CDR3 protein: CASSQEAGPQPQHF; CDR3 DNA: TGTGCCAGCAGCCAAGAGGCAGGGCCTCAGCCCCAGCATTTT
D gene: TRBD2; clone size: NA; V gene: TRBV27; J gene: TRBJ2-7; CDR3 length: 12; CDR3 protein: CASRGGDYEQYF; CDR3 DNA: TGTGCCAGCAGGGGGGGGGACTACGAGCAGTACTTC
D gene: TRBD1; clone size: NA; V gene: TRBV7-2; J gene: TRBJ2-1; CDR3 length: 13; CDR3 protein: CASTGDRGNEQFF; CDR3 DNA: TGTGCCAGCACCGGGGACAGGGGCAATGAGCAGTTCTTC
D gene: TRBD2; clone size: once; V gene: TRBV29-1; J gene: TRBJ2-5; CDR3 length: 15; CDR3 protein: CSDPAGRLAEETQYF; CDR3 DNA: TGCAGCGACCCCGCTGGGCGACTAGCGGAAGAGACCCAGTACTTC
D gene: TRBD1; clone size: NA; V gene: TRBV2; J gene: TRBJ2-7; CDR3 length: 15; CDR3 protein: CASSIDRGSSYEQYF; CDR3 DNA: TGTGCCAGCAGTATTGACAGGGGGAGCTCCTACGAGCAGTACTTC
D gene: NA; clone size: NA; V gene: TRBV5-1; J gene: TRBJ1-1; CDR3 length: 13; CDR3 protein: CASSSPGNTEAFF; CDR3 DNA: TGCGCCAGCAGCTCCCCCGGGAACACTGAAGCTTTCTTT
D gene: NA; clone size: NA; V gene: TRBV7-7; J gene: TRBJ1-1; CDR3 length: 13; CDR3 protein: CASSLGTSTEAFF; CDR3 DNA: TGTGCTAGCAGCTTAGGGACTTCCACTGAAGCTTTCTTT
D gene: NA; clone size: few; V gene: TRBV6-1; J gene: TRBJ2-7; CDR3 length: 13; CDR3 protein: CASSDWRGGEQYF; CDR3 DNA: TGTGCCAGCAGTGACTGGAGGGGCGGCGAGCAGTACTTC
D gene: TRBD2; clone size: NA; V gene: TRBV7-2; J gene: TRBJ2-7; CDR3 length: 16; CDR3 protein: CASSLEEGLAGYEQYF; CDR3 DNA: TGTGCCAGCAGCTTAGAAGAAGGACTAGCGGGGTACGAGCAGTACTTC
D gene: TRBD1; clone size: NA; V gene: TRBV18; J gene: TRBJ1-2; CDR3 length: 15; CDR3 protein: CASSPPGQPNYGYTF; CDR3 DNA: TGTGCCAGCTCACCACCGGGACAGCCTAACTATGGCTACACCTTC
D gene: NA; clone size: NA; V gene: TRBV13; J gene: TRBJ2-7; CDR3 length: 14; CDR3 protein: CASSPWDNLREQYF; CDR3 DNA: TGTGCCAGCAGCCCCTGGGACAACTTGAGGGAGCAGTACTTC
D gene: TRBD2; clone size: NA; V gene: TRBV19; J gene: TRBJ2-7; CDR3 length: 15; CDR3 protein: CASSIGGGSSYEQYF; CDR3 DNA: TGTGCCAGTAGTATAGGTGGCGGGAGCTCCTACGAGCAGTACTTC
D gene: TRBD1; clone size: NA; V gene: TRBV29-1; J gene: TRBJ2-1; CDR3 length: 14; CDR3 protein: CSVRDRGPTGEQFF; CDR3 DNA: TGCAGCGTTCGGGACAGGGGGCCTACAGGTGAGCAGTTCTTC
D gene: NA; clone size: NA; V gene: TRBV6-5; J gene: TRBJ2-1; CDR3 length: 13; CDR3 protein: CASRLSLGHEQFF; CDR3 DNA: TGTGCCAGCAGACTATCCTTGGGGCATGAGCAGTTCTTC
D gene: NA; clone size: NA; V gene: TRBV2; J gene: TRBJ1-6; CDR3 length: 14; CDR3 protein: CASSVRGGNSPLHF; CDR3 DNA: TGTGCCAGCAGCGTTCGAGGTGGTAATTCACCCCTCCACTTT
D gene: TRBD1; clone size: NA; V gene: TRBV30; J gene: TRBJ1-5; CDR3 length: 13; CDR3 protein: CAWEQGPNQPQHF; CDR3 DNA: TGTGCCTGGGAACAGGGGCCAAATCAGCCCCAGCATTTT
D gene: NA; clone size: NA; V gene: TRBV19; J gene: TRBJ2-7; CDR3 length: 14; CDR3 protein: CASSLEMGPYEQYF; CDR3 DNA: TGTGCCAGTAGTCTGGAAATGGGGCCCTACGAGCAGTACTTC
D gene: TRBD2; clone size: NA; V gene: TRBV30; J gene: TRBJ2-1; CDR3 length: 13; CDR3 protein: CAWLAGSRNEQFF; CDR3 DNA: TGTGCCTGGCTAGCGGGAAGCCGTAATGAGCAGTTCTTC
D gene: TRBD1; clone size: NA; V gene: TRBV13; J gene: TRBJ2-7; CDR3 length: 13; CDR3 protein: CASSSQGAYEQYF; CDR3 DNA: TGTGCCAGCAGCTCACAGGGGGCTTACGAGCAGTACTTC
D gene: TRBD2; clone size: NA; V gene: TRBV5-1; J gene: TRBJ2-7; CDR3 length: 15; CDR3 protein: CASRLVLADSYEQYF; CDR3 DNA: TGCGCCAGCAGATTGGTACTAGCGGACTCCTACGAGCAGTACTTC
D gene: TRBD2; clone size: NA; V gene: TRBV12-5; J gene: TRBJ2-7; CDR3 length: 14; CDR3 protein: CASGFSHGGVGWRF; CDR3 DNA: TGTGCTAGTGGCTTCAGCCATGGGGGGGTAGGGTGGCGCTTC
D gene: TRBD1; clone size: NA; V gene: TRBV29-1; J gene: TRBJ1-1; CDR3 length: 13; CDR3 protein: CSGLGTENTEAFF; CDR3 DNA: TGCAGCGGCCTTGGGACAGAAAACACTGAAGCTTTCTTT
D gene: TRBD1; clone size: NA; V gene: TRBV7-7; J gene: TRBJ2-1; CDR3 length: 15; CDR3 protein: CASSPRTGGLGEQFF; CDR3 DNA: TGTGCTAGCAGCCCTAGAACAGGGGGTCTCGGTGAGCAGTTCTTC
D gene: NA; clone size: NA; V gene: TRBV28; J gene: TRBJ1-5; CDR3 length: 14; CDR3 protein: CASRQGGRNQPQHF; CDR3 DNA: TGTGCCAGCAGACAGGGAGGGCGCAATCAGCCCCAGCATTTT
D gene: NA; clone size: NA; V gene: TRBV19; J gene: TRBJ2-1; CDR3 length: 15; CDR3 protein: CASRPDRSSYNEQFF; CDR3 DNA: TGTGCCAGTAGACCTGACAGAAGCTCCTACAATGAGCAGTTCTTC
D gene: NA; clone size: NA; V gene: TRBV7-2; J gene: TRBJ1-3; CDR3 length: 16; CDR3 protein: CASRKAGGPSGNTIYF; CDR3 DNA: TGTGCCAGCAGAAAAGCGGGGGGCCCCTCTGGAAACACCATATATTTT
D gene: NA; clone size: NA; V gene: TRBV6-5; J gene: TRBJ2-5; CDR3 length: 13; CDR3 protein: CASSPPSIGTQYF; CDR3 DNA: TGTGCCAGCAGTCCTCCATCGATCGGGACCCAGTACTTC
D gene: TRBD2; clone size: once; V gene: TRBV9; J gene: TRBJ2-7; CDR3 length: 14; CDR3 protein: CASSVTPRGEEQYF; CDR3 DNA: TGTGCCAGCAGCGTAACCCCTCGGGGGGAGGAGCAGTACTTC
D gene: NA; clone size: NA; V gene: TRBV7-9; J gene: TRBJ1-2; CDR3 length: 14; CDR3 protein: CASSSRTGSYGYTF; CDR3 DNA: TGTGCCAGCAGCTCAAGAACAGGGAGTTATGGCTACACCTTC
D gene: NA; clone size: NA; V gene: TRBV5-1; J gene: TRBJ1-1; CDR3 length: 17; CDR3 protein: CASSPNLQGLGGTEAFF; CDR3 DNA: TGCGCCAGCAGCCCGAACTTACAGGGATTGGGGGGGACTGAAGCTTTCTTT
D gene: NA; clone size: NA; V gene: TRBV6-5; J gene: TRBJ2-7; CDR3 length: 12; CDR3 protein: CASSGTGREQYF; CDR3 DNA: TGTGCCAGCAGTGGAACAGGGCGCGAGCAGTACTTC
D gene: TRBD2; clone size: many; V gene: TRBV7-3; J gene: TRBJ2-1; CDR3 length: 14; CDR3 protein: CASSPSPSSGRQFF; CDR3 DNA: TGTGCCAGCAGCCCCTCGCCATCTAGCGGGAGACAGTTCTTC
D gene: TRBD2; clone size: once; V gene: TRBV13; J gene: TRBJ2-7; CDR3 length: 14; CDR3 protein: CASNLGTSSYEQYF; CDR3 DNA: TGTGCCAGCAACCTTGGGACTAGCTCCTACGAGCAGTACTTC
D gene: NA; clone size: few; V gene: TRBV29-1; J gene: TRBJ1-5; CDR3 length: 13; CDR3 protein: CSVGSGSNQPQHF; CDR3 DNA: TGCAGCGTTGGGTCCGGGAGCAATCAGCCCCAGCATTTT
D gene: NA; clone size: NA; V gene: TRBV7-6; J gene: TRBJ2-1; CDR3 length: 13; CDR3 protein: CASSLGQNNEQFF; CDR3 DNA: TGTGCCAGCAGCTTAGGGCAGAACAATGAGCAGTTCTTC
D gene: TRBD1; clone size: NA; V gene: TRBV10-1; J gene: TRBJ2-1; CDR3 length: 13; CDR3 protein: CASSPGQGGEQFF; CDR3 DNA: TGCGCCAGCAGCCCGGGACAGGGGGGTGAGCAGTTCTTC
D gene: TRBD2; clone size: NA; V gene: TRBV11-3; J gene: TRBJ2-6; CDR3 length: 19; CDR3 protein: CASSLDEVLAGAGANVLTF; CDR3 DNA: TGTGCCAGCAGCTTAGATGAAGTGCTAGCGGGGGCTGGGGCCAACGTCCTGACTTTC
D gene: TRBD2; clone size: NA; V gene: TRBV15; J gene: TRBJ2-1; CDR3 length: 17; CDR3 protein: CATSRSLAGGPSNEQFF; CDR3 DNA: TGTGCCACCAGCAGGTCCCTAGCGGGAGGGCCCTCTAATGAGCAGTTCTTC